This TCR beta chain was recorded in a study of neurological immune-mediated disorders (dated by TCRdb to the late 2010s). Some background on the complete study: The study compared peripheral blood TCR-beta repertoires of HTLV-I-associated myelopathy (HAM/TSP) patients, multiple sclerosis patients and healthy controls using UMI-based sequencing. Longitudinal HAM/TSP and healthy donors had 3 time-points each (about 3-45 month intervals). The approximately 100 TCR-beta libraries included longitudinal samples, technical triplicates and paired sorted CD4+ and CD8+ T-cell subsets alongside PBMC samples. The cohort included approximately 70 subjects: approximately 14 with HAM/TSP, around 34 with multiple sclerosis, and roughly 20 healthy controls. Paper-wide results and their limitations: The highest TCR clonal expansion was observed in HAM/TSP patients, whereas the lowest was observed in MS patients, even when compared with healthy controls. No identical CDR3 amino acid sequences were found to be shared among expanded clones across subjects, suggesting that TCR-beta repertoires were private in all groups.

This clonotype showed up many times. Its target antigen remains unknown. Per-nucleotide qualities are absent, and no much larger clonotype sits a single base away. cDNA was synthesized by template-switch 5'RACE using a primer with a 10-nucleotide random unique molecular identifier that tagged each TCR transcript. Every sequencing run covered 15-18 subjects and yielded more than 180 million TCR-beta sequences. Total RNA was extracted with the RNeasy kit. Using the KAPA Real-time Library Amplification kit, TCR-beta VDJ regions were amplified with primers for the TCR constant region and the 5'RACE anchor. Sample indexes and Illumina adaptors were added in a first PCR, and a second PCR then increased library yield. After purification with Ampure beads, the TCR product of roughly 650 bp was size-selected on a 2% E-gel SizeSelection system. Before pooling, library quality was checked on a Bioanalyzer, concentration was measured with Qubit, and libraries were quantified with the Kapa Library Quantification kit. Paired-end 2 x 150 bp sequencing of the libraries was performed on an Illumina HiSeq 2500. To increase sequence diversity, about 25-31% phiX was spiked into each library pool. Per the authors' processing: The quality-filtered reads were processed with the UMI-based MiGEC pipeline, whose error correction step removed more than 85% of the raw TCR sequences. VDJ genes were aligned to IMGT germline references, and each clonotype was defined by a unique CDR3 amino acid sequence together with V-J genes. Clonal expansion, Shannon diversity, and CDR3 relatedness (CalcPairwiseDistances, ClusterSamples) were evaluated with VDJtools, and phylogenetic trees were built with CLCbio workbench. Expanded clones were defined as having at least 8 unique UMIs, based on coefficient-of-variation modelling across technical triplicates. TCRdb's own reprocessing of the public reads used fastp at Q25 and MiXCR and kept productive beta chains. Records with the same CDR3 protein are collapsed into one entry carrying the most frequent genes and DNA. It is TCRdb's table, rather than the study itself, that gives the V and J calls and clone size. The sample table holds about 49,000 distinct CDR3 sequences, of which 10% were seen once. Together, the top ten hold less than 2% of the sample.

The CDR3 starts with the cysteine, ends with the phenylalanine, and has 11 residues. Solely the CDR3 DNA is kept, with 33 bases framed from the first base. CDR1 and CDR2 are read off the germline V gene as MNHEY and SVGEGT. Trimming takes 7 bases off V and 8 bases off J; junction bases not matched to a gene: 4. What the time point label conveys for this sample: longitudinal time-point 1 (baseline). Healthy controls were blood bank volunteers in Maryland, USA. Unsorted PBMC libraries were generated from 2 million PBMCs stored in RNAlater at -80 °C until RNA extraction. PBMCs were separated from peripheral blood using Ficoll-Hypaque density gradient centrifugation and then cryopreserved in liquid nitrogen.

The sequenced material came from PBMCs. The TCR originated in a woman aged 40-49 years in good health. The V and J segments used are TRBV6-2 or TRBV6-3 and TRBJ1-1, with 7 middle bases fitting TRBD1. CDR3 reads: CASTTDREAFF. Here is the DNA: TGTGCCAGCACTACGGACAGGGAAGCTTTCTTT.